This T cell receptor (beta chain) stems from a study of shared clonotypes between healthy human individuals. V lost 8 bases to trimming and J lost 5 bases; unmatched junction nucleotides: 8. The CDR3 extends over 15 amino acids. CDR1 is MGHRA and CDR2 is YSYEKL in the germline V gene. Assay: immunoSEQ multiplex PCR; the TCRdb copy retains only in-frame clones and omits some. The sample lists about 2.3 million clones; roughly 92% were seen once. This receptor was obtained from a young man in good health. Some clones in this sample may be carry-over from other donors' samples. The chain is built from TRBV4-1 and TRBJ2-2; 10 positions match TRBD2. Sequencing was done on a sample of naive CD4+ T cells from PBMCs. The subset: CD45RA+ positively selected. The CDR3 coding sequence is TGCGCCAGCGGCCGAGCGGGAGGGCCTACCGGGGAGCTGTTTTTT. This translates into CASGRAGGPTGELFF.